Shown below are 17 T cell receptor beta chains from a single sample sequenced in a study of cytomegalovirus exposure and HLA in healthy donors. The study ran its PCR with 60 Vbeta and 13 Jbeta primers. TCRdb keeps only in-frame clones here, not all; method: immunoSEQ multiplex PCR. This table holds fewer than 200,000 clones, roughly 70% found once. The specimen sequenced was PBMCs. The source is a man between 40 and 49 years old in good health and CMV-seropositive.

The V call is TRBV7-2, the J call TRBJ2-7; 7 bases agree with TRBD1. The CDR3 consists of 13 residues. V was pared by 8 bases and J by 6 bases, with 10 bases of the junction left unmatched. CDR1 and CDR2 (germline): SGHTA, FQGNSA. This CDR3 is CASRPPAGGEQYF. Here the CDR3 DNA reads TGTGCCAGCCGCCCCCCGGCAGGGGGCGAGCAGTACTTC.

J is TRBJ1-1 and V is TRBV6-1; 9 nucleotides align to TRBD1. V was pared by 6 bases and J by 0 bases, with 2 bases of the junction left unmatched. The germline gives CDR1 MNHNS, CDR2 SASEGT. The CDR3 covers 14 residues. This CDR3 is CASSDRGVNTEAFF. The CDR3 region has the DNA TGTGCCAGCAGCGACAGGGGGGTGAACACTGAAGCTTTCTTT.

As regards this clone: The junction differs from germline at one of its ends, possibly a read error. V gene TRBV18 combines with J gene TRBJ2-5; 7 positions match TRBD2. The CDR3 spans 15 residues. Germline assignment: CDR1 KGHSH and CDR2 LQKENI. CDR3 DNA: TGTGCCAGCTCATCACCGGGGAGGGTGCGAGAGACCCAGTACTTC. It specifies CASSSPGRVRETQYF.

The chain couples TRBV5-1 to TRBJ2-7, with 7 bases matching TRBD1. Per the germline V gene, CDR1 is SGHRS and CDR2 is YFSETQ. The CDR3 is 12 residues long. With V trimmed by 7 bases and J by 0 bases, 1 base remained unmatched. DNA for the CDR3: TGCGCCAGCCGACAGGGCTCCTACGAGCAGTACTTC. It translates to CASRQGSYEQYF.

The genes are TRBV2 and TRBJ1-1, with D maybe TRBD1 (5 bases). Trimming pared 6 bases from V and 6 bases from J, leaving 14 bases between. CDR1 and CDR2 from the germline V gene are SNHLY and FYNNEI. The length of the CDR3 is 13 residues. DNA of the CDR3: TGTGCCAGCAGAGAGACAGCCCTCGCTGAAGCTTTCTTT. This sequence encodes CASRETALAEAFF.

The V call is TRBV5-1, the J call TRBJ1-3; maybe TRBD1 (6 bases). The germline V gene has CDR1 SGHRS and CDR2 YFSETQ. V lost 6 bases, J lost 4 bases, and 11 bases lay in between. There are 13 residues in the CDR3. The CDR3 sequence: CASTTGPGNTIYF. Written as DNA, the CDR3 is TGCGCCAGCACCACAGGGCCCGGAAACACCATATATTTT.

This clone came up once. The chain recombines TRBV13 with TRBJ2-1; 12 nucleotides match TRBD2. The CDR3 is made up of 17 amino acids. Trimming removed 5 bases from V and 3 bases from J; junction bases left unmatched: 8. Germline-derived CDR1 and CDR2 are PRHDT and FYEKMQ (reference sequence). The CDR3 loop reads CASSGRLAGENYNEQFF. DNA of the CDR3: TGTGCCAGCAGCGGGAGACTAGCGGGGGAAAACTACAATGAGCAGTTCTTC.

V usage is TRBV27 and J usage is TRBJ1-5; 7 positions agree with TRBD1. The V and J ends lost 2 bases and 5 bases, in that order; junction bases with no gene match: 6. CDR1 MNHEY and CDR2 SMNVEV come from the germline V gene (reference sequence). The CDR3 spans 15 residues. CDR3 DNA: TGTGCCAGCAGTTTAGGTACAGGGGTATATCAGCCCCAGCATTTT. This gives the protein CASSLGTGVYQPQHF.

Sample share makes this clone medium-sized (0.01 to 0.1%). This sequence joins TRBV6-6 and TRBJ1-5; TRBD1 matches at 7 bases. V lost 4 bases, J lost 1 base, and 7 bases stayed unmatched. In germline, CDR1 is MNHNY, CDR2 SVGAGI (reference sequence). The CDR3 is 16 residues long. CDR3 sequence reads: CASSSATGSSNQPQHF. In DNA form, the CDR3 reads TGTGCCAGCAGTTCCGCGACAGGGTCGAGCAATCAGCCCCAGCATTTT.

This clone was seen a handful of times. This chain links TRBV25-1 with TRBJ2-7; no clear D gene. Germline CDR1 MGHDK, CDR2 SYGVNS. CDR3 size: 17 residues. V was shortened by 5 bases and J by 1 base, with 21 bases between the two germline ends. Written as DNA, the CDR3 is TGTGCCAGCAGTAGTAGGTCCTTTAACACAGAATCCTACGAGCAGTACTTC. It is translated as CASSSRSFNTESYEQYF.

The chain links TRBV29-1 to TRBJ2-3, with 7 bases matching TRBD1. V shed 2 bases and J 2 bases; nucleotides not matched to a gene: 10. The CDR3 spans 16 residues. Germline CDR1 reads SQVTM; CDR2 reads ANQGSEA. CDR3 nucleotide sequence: TGCAGCGTTGAAACCGACAGGGTAAGGGCCACAGATACGCAGTATTTT. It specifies CSVETDRVRATDTQYF.

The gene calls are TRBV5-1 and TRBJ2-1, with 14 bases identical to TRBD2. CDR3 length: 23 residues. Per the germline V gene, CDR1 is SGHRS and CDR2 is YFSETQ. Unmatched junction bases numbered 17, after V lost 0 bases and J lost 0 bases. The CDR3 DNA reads TGCGCCAGCAGCTTGGGAGGCCTGAAACGGACTAGCGGGGGGACTTTCTCCTACAATGAGCAGTTCTTC. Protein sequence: CASSLGGLKRTSGGTFSYNEQFF.

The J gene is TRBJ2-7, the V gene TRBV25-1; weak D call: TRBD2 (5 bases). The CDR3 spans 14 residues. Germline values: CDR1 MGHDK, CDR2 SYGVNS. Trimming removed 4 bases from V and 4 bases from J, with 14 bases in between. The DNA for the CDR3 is TGTGCCAGCAGTGGGACCTCCTGGAGGTACGAGCAGTACTTC. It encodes CASSGTSWRYEQYF.

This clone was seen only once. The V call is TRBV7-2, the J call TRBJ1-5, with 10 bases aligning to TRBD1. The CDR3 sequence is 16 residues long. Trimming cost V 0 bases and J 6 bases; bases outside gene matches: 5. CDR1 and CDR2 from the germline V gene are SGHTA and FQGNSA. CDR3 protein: CASSLAGQGFGQPQHF. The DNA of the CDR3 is TGTGCCAGCAGCTTAGCGGGACAGGGGTTTGGTCAGCCCCAGCATTTT.

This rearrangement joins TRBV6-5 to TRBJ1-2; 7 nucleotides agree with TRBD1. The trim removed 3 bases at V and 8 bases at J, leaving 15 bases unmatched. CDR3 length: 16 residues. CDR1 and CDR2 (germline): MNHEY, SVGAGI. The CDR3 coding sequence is TGTGCCAGCAGTTATTACGGCAGAGGGGGCCTATGGGGCTACACCTTC. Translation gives CASSYYGRGGLWGYTF.

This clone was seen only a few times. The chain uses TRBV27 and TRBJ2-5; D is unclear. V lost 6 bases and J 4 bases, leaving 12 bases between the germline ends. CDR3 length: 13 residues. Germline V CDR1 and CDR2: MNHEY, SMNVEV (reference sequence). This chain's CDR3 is CASSPAPRETQYF. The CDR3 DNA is TGTGCCAGCAGCCCCGCCCCGCGAGAGACCCAGTACTTC.

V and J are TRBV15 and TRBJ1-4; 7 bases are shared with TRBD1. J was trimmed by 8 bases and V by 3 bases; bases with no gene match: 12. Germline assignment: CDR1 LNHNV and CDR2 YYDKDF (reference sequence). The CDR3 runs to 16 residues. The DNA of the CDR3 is TGTGCCACCAGCAGGCATGACAGGGCGGGCGGGGAAAAACTGTTTTTT. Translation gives CATSRHDRAGGEKLFF.